This is a list of T cell receptor beta chains from one sample in a study of blood T cell repertoires in COVID-19. Assay: immunoSEQ multiplex PCR; the TCRdb copy retains only in-frame clones and omits some. The sample contains roughly 84,000 clones, 80% of which appear only once. Sequenced material: peripheral blood. These receptors all stem from a woman in her thirties or forties with active or convalescent COVID-19. Both conserved end residues are part of each CDR3. D genes are given only for firm matches. A clone size is listed for some rows: how often the clone was seen (once, few, many), or a class if it is expanded.

j_call,v_call,d_call,clone_size,cdr3_nt,cdr3_aa
TRBJ1-6,TRBV27,.,once,TGTGCCAGCACCAGGACTTCCCTTAATTCACCCCTCCACTTT,CASTRTSLNSPLHF
TRBJ1-2,TRBV24-1,.,.,TGTGCCACCAGTATGACAGCTAACTATGGCTACACCTTC,CATSMTANYGYTF
TRBJ2-2,TRBV6-1,.,.,TGTGCCAGCAGTGAACCGGGGGAGCTTACCGGGGAGCTGTTTTTT,CASSEPGELTGELFF
TRBJ2-3,TRBV27,.,few,TGTGCCAGCAGTTTCAGGGGCGCTAGCACAGATACGCAGTATTTT,CASSFRGASTDTQYF
TRBJ1-4,TRBV11-2,.,.,TGTGCCAGCAGCTCACAGGGTTGGGAAAAACTGTTTTTT,CASSSQGWEKLFF
TRBJ1-1,TRBV3-1/TRBV3-2,.,.,TGTGCCAGCAGCCAAGTCAATGGAGCGGGAGCTTTCTTT,CASSQVNGAGAFF
TRBJ1-2,TRBV20-1,.,.,TGCAGTGCTAGAGGGCTTCCTGGCTACACCTTC,CSARGLPGYTF
TRBJ2-5,TRBV10-2,.,.,TGCGCCAGCAGTGAGCACGGGACCCAGTACTTC,CASSEHGTQYF
TRBJ1-1,TRBV19,.,.,TGTGCCAGTAGTGGCCCTGCGGCTTACACTGAAGCTTTCTTT,CASSGPAAYTEAFF
TRBJ2-2,TRBV11-2,TRBD2,.,TGTGCCAGCAGCTCCCGGACTAGTCTCGCACCCGGGGAGCTGTTTTTT,CASSSRTSLAPGELFF
TRBJ2-7,TRBV27,TRBD2,.,TGTGCCAGCAGTTTAGCAGGTAGCGGGGGGAAGCAGTACTTC,CASSLAGSGGKQYF
TRBJ2-1,TRBV7-2,TRBD2,.,TGTGCCAGCAGCGCGGGACTAGGAGACAATGAGCAGTTCTTC,CASSAGLGDNEQFF
TRBJ2-7,TRBV10-3,.,many,TGTGCCATCAGTGAGTCGGGGAGCGAGCAGTACTTC,CAISESGSEQYF
TRBJ2-1,TRBV30,.,few,TGTGCCTGGAGCGGGGGTCAAGGATCTTACAATGAGCAGTTCTTC,CAWSGGQGSYNEQFF
TRBJ1-1,TRBV7-2,.,.,TGTGCCAGCAGCTTCCCAGGGCGCAACACTGAAGCTTTCTTT,CASSFPGRNTEAFF
TRBJ1-2,TRBV28,TRBD1,.,TGTGCCAGCAGTTTAACAGGGGCGGGTGGCTACACCTTC,CASSLTGAGGYTF
TRBJ2-3,TRBV7-3,.,once,TGTGCCAGCAGCCTCGACAGTTCCATCACAGATACGCAGTATTTT,CASSLDSSITDTQYF
TRBJ1-6,TRBV4-3,.,.,TGCGCCAGCAGCCAAACGACGTCCGGGTTTAATAATTCACCCCTCCACTTT,CASSQTTSGFNNSPLHF
TRBJ1-5,TRBV7-2,TRBD1,.,TGTGCCAGCAGCTTTGGACAGGGGAGAGCCAATCAGCCCCAGCATTTT,CASSFGQGRANQPQHF
TRBJ2-7,TRBV6-2/TRBV6-3,TRBD1,.,TGTGCCAGCAGTCCACGTGGGACAGGGGGACTCTACGAGCAGTACTTC,CASSPRGTGGLYEQYF
TRBJ2-1,TRBV6-5,TRBD2,few,TGTGCCAGCAGTAAGGGACTAGAAGGTAATGAGCAGTTCTTC,CASSKGLEGNEQFF
TRBJ1-3,TRBV28,TRBD1,.,TGTGCCAGCAGTTTATACAGGGGGAACACCATATATTTT,CASSLYRGNTIYF
TRBJ1-5,TRBV28,TRBD1,.,TGTGCCAGCAGTTCACCCCAATCCGGGACAGGGTATAGCAATCAGCCCCAGCATTTT,CASSSPQSGTGYSNQPQHF
TRBJ2-5,TRBV24-1,.,.,TGTGCCACCAGTGACCAAACTAGTACCCAGTACTTC,CATSDQTSTQYF
TRBJ1-4,TRBV18,TRBD1,.,TGTGCCAGCTCACCATATGGACAGGGGGCACTTGAAAAACTGTTTTTT,CASSPYGQGALEKLFF
TRBJ1-1,TRBV2,.,.,TGTGCCAGCAGTGAATCTGGGCGGGCTGAAGCTTTCTTT,CASSESGRAEAFF
TRBJ1-1,TRBV28,TRBD1,once,TGTGCCAGCAGTAAAATCCCGGGACAGGGAAATTTTGAAGCTTTCTTT,CASSKIPGQGNFEAFF
TRBJ2-7,TRBV11-1,.,.,TGTGCCAGCAGCCGCCTGGCAGGGTTTAGGTACGAGCAGTACTTC,CASSRLAGFRYEQYF
TRBJ1-4,TRBV28,.,.,TGTGCCAGCGCCGGAGGTAATGAAAAACTGTTTTTT,CASAGGNEKLFF
TRBJ2-1,TRBV28,.,.,TGTGCCAGCAGACCCGACAGGAGACCTTACAATGAGCAGTTCTTC,CASRPDRRPYNEQFF
TRBJ2-1,TRBV10-3,TRBD2,.,TGTGCCATCAGGGACACGGGGGGTGTCGACAATGAGCAGTTCTTC,CAIRDTGGVDNEQFF
TRBJ2-7,TRBV7-2,TRBD2,.,TGTGCCAGCAGTGGGACTATTACAGGCCGGCAGTACTTC,CASSGTITGRQYF
TRBJ1-4,TRBV7-3,.,few,TGTGCCAGCAGCTTAAATGAAGAGGGTGGGTCAACTAATGAAAAACTGTTTTTT,CASSLNEEGGSTNEKLFF
TRBJ1-1,TRBV19,.,few,TGTGCCAGTAGCCAGAGGCGTACTGAAGCTTTCTTT,CASSQRRTEAFF
TRBJ2-7,TRBV7-9,TRBD1,.,TGTGCCAGCAGCTCGGACAGGTTTCTCGCCTACGAGCAGTACTTC,CASSSDRFLAYEQYF
TRBJ1-4,TRBV30,TRBD1,.,TGTGCCTTACAAATAACGGACAGGGAGCGCGAAAAACTGTTTTTT,CALQITDREREKLFF
TRBJ2-1,TRBV28,.,.,TGTGCCAGCAGTCACGGCGGCCCGAAATACAATGAGCAGTTCTTC,CASSHGGPKYNEQFF
TRBJ1-2,TRBV28,TRBD1,.,TGTGCCAGCAGTTTTCGGGGACAGGGAAGCGGCTACACCTTC,CASSFRGQGSGYTF
TRBJ2-1,TRBV4-2,TRBD2,.,TGTGCCAGCAGCCAAGAGGTCGGACTAGCGGGAGTGGTTGAGCAGTTCTTC,CASSQEVGLAGVVEQFF
TRBJ2-7,TRBV28,.,few,TGTGCCAGCAGCTGGACACAACTATCCTACGAGCAGTACTTC,CASSWTQLSYEQYF
TRBJ2-3,TRBV9,.,.,TGTGCCAGCAGCGTAGTGGGGCTAGAGACAGATACGCAGTATTTT,CASSVVGLETDTQYF
TRBJ2-7,TRBV9,.,.,TGTGCCAGCAGCCCTAGTTACCTAAACGAGCAGTACTTC,CASSPSYLNEQYF
TRBJ2-5,TRBV7-7,TRBD2,.,TGTGCTAGCAGCTTACTAGCGGGGATGGAGACCCAGTACTTC,CASSLLAGMETQYF
TRBJ1-5,TRBV19,TRBD1,.,TGTGCCAGTAGTATAGTTGGGGGGACAGTCCTGGGCAATCAGCCCCAGCATTTT,CASSIVGGTVLGNQPQHF
TRBJ1-6,TRBV7-6,.,once,TGTGCCAGCAGCCTCATAGAGAACTATAATTCACCCCTCCACTTT,CASSLIENYNSPLHF
TRBJ1-5,TRBV18,.,.,TGTGCCAGCTCACCAACCCGTGCGGCCCGGGATCAGCCCCAGCATTTT,CASSPTRAARDQPQHF
TRBJ1-1,TRBV7-6,.,.,TGTGCCAGCAGCTTAGACGGGGGGAGCACTGAAGCTTTCTTT,CASSLDGGSTEAFF
TRBJ1-5,TRBV29-1,TRBD1,.,TGCAGCGTGGAGGGACAGAGACCCTACAATCAGCCCCAGCATTTT,CSVEGQRPYNQPQHF
TRBJ2-5,TRBV5-1,TRBD2,.,TGCGCCAGCAGCCATGGGACTAGCGGGGACCAAGAGACCCAGTACTTC,CASSHGTSGDQETQYF